Below, 32 T cell receptor beta chains from the same sample are listed, as sequenced in a study of blood T cell repertoires in COVID-19 (TCRdb year 2020). The library was generated by the immunoSEQ multiplex PCR assay. Here the immuneACCESS table is served through TCRdb, limited to in-frame sequences with V and J called. Missing clones are a known gap in these copies; in checked studies unresolved V genes cover under half, and the rest lacks a known reason. Across this sample there are about 140,000 clones, with about 86% seen only once. About 8% of the sample lies in the top ten. Sequencing used peripheral blood. These receptors all stem from a human donor in a cohort sampled during active COVID-19.

This sequence joins TRBV19 and TRBJ2-4; the D gene is possibly TRBD1 (5 bases). Trimming shortened V by 5 bases and J by 4 bases, and 21 bases separated the two germline ends. This CDR3 spans 17 amino acids. Germline-derived CDR1 and CDR2 are LNHDA and SQIVND (reference sequence). In nucleotides, the CDR3 is TGTGCCAGTAGTTCCGACGCAGGGATTATGGAGAAAAACATTCAGTACTTC. Its protein is CASSSDAGIMEKNIQYF.

V usage is TRBV5-5 and J usage is TRBJ1-5; D perhaps matches TRBD1 (6 bases). The V end was cut by 7 bases, the J end by 8 bases, with 16 bases between. The length of the CDR3 is 13 residues. CDR1 is SGHKS, CDR2 YYEKEE, per germline (reference sequence). The CDR3 sequence is CASQQTGGKPQHF. DNA for the CDR3: TGTGCCAGCCAGCAGACGGGGGGCAAGCCCCAGCATTTT.

This chain uses TRBV4-2 with TRBJ1-4; 8 bases line up with TRBD1. The length of the CDR3 is 21 residues. V dropped 2 bases and J dropped 3; count of bases not matched to a gene: 20. Per germline, CDR1 LGHNA and CDR2 YNFKEQ. Here the CDR3 DNA reads TGTGCCAGCAGCCAACAGATTTTAGGACAGGGATTGGTTGTAGCTAATGAAAAACTGTTTTTT. Translating it yields CASSQQILGQGLVVANEKLFF.

The chain joins TRBV5-4 to TRBJ2-5; D might be TRBD2 (6 bases). Germline V gene lookup returns CDR1 SGHNT and CDR2 YYREEE (reference sequence). The V gene lost 4 bases and the J gene lost 2 bases, with 18 bases spanning the gap. The CDR3 contains 16 residues. Here the CDR3 DNA reads TGTGCCAGCAGCCAATTGGGGGGAGTGTATCAAGAGACCCAGTACTTC. Protein: CASSQLGGVYQETQYF.

The chain links TRBV11-3 to TRBJ1-5, with 11 bases fitting TRBD1. CDR3 size: 17 residues. The V gene end was trimmed by 5 bases and the J gene end by 6 bases; junction bases not matched to a gene: 12. Germline assignment: CDR1 SGHNT and CDR2 YENEEA. This chain's CDR3 is CASSLPRDRGIFQPQHF. The CDR3, as DNA: TGTGCCAGCAGCCTGCCCCGGGACAGGGGGATCTTTCAGCCCCAGCATTTT. Full variable domain (missing parts from reference TRBV11-3 and TRBJ1-5): EAGVVQSPRYKIIEKKQPVAFWCNPISGHNTLYWYLQNLGQGPELLIRYENEEAVDDSQLPKDRFSAERLKGVDSTLKIQPAELGDSAVYLCASSLPRDRGIFQPQHFGDGTRLSIL.

Regarding this clone: One junction end disagrees with the germline gene, perhaps due to a read error. The rearrangement links TRBV6-1 to TRBJ1-5; D is unresolved. There are 14 residues in the CDR3. Germline V gene data show CDR1 as MNHNS and CDR2 as SASEGT. This CDR3 reads CASREGNSNQPQHF. CDR3 DNA: TGTGCCAGCAGAGAAGGTAATAGCAATCAGCCCCAGCATTTT.

The table lists this clone with a few counts. The genes are TRBV10-3 and TRBJ2-2; TRBD2 aligns across 8 bases. CDR3 length: 14 amino acids. Germline V gene lookup returns CDR1 ENHRY and CDR2 SYGVKD. With 7 bases clipped from V and 2 bases from J, the junction kept 3 bases outside the gene matches. The CDR3 is CAITTSGNTGELFF. CDR3 DNA sequence: TGTGCCATCACAACTAGCGGAAACACCGGGGAGCTGTTTTTT.

The chain joins TRBV3-1 (or the pseudogene TRBV3-2) to TRBJ2-7; no clear D gene. V dropped 2 bases and J dropped 9 bases, with 8 bases sitting between them. Germline-derived CDR1 and CDR2 are LGHDT and YNNKEL (reference sequence). This CDR3 region has 11 residues. The CDR3 nucleotides read TGTGCCAGCAGCCAATCGGCAGGGCAGTACTTC. Its protein product is CASSQSAGQYF.

The V call is TRBV28, the J call TRBJ2-7, with TRBD2 as a possible D gene (7 bases). Germline V gene sequence: CDR1 MDHEN, CDR2 SYDVKM. The CDR3 runs to 14 residues. Trimming cost V 3 bases and J 3 bases, with 12 bases left between them. CDR3 protein: CASSLVGGLYEQYF. CDR3 bases: TGTGCCAGCAGTTTGGTGGGGGGGCTCTACGAGCAGTACTTC.

The chain couples TRBV6-4 to TRBJ2-7; TRBD1 matches at 8 bases. Germline CDR1 MRHNA, CDR2 SNTAGT. V was clipped by 7 bases and J by 0 bases; unmatched bases: 14. The CDR3 is 17 residues long. CDR3 sequence reads: CASNQGAGGDNSYEQYF. CDR3 coding DNA: TGTGCCAGCAATCAGGGGGCAGGCGGGGATAACTCCTACGAGCAGTACTTC.

The chain couples TRBV6-2 or TRBV6-3 to TRBJ1-2; the D is unclear. Trimming took 2 bases from V and 5 from J, leaving 12 bases between them. This CDR3 has 14 residues. Germline V CDR1 and CDR2: MNHEY, SVGEGT. The chain's CDR3 is CASSYLLVRYGYTF. In nucleotides, the CDR3 is TGTGCCAGCAGTTACCTGCTCGTCAGATATGGCTACACCTTC.

This chain links TRBV11-2 with TRBJ1-2; 11 bases are shared with TRBD1. The CDR3 totals 17 residues. V trimming: 4 bases; J trimming: 3 bases; junction bases outside the gene matches: 10. Germline V gives CDR1 SGHAT, CDR2 FQNNGV. CDR3 region: CASSYSGQGALYYGYTF. Written as DNA, the CDR3 is TGTGCCAGCAGCTATAGTGGACAGGGGGCCCTTTACTATGGCTACACCTTC.

The chain has TRBV5-1 and TRBJ2-6; D unresolved. This CDR3 is 16 amino acids long. V was cut by 1 base and J by 4 bases, with 12 bases left in between. From germline, CDR1 is SGHRS and CDR2 YFSETQ. The CDR3 DNA sequence: TGCGCCAGCAGCTTGCGGTCCATGTCGGGGGCCAACGTCCTGACTTTC. Protein product: CASSLRSMSGANVLTF.

The V gene is TRBV29-1, the J gene TRBJ2-5; TRBD1 aligns across 7 bases. CDR1 and CDR2 (germline): SQVTM, ANQGSEA. V shed 6 bases and J 3 bases; nucleotides not matched to a gene: 4. This CDR3 is built from 12 residues. The CDR3 DNA follows: TGCAGCGTCACAGGGGCCGAAGAGACCCAGTACTTC. It encodes CSVTGAEETQYF.

The chain joins TRBV6-5 to TRBJ1-1; possible D gene TRBD1, 6 bases. Germline CDR1 reads MNHEY; CDR2 reads SVGAGI. Trimming stripped 2 bases from V and 8 bases from J, with 15 bases between. The CDR3 spans 14 residues. DNA of the CDR3: TGTGCCAGCAGTTACGGGGGCCCAAGCTCCGAAGCTTTCTTT. Translated, it gives CASSYGGPSSEAFF.

This clone showed up just once. The chain couples TRBV9 to TRBJ2-7, with 9 positions matching TRBD2. V lost 3 bases to trimming and J lost 6 bases; unmatched junction nucleotides: 10. Per the germline V gene, CDR1 is SGDLS and CDR2 is YYNGEE. This CDR3 region has 15 residues. The CDR3 sequence is CASSAAPRTSAEQYF. The CDR3 nucleotides are TGTGCCAGCAGCGCAGCGCCGAGGACTAGCGCCGAGCAGTACTTC.

The chain's CDR3 is CASSSESSGAGTDTQYF. In nucleotides, the CDR3 is TGTGCCAGCAGCTCTGAGTCTAGCGGGGCCGGGACAGATACGCAGTATTTT. The chain joins TRBV3-1 (or the pseudogene TRBV3-2) to TRBJ2-3, with 9 nucleotides matching TRBD2. V dropped 5 bases and J dropped 3; count of bases not matched to a gene: 12. The CDR3 runs 17 residues. CDR1 is LGHDT and CDR2 is YNNKEL in the germline V gene (reference sequence).

V is TRBV5-8 and J is TRBJ2-3; weak D call: TRBD2 (6 bases). The V and J ends lost 1 base and 1 base respectively, with 7 bases between them. CDR1 SGHTS and CDR2 YDEGEE come from the germline V gene. The CDR3 is 14 amino acids. Here the CDR3 DNA reads TGTGCCAGCAGCTTGAGACTAGGCACAGATACGCAGTATTTT. This sequence encodes CASSLRLGTDTQYF.

The chain employs TRBV3-1 (or the pseudogene TRBV3-2) and TRBJ1-1; no definite D call. In germline, CDR1 is LGHDT, CDR2 YNNKEL (reference sequence). Trimming removed 5 bases at V and 6 bases at J, with 13 bases between. The CDR3 is 13 residues long. This CDR3 is CASSKRSRAEAFF. The CDR3 bases are TGTGCCAGCAGCAAACGGAGTCGCGCTGAAGCTTTCTTT.

The chain carries TRBV29-1 and TRBJ2-2, with D maybe TRBD1 (5 bases). CDR3 length: 17 residues. Germline V gives CDR1 SQVTM, CDR2 ANQGSEA. The V end lost 4 bases, the J end lost 1 base, and 19 bases lay between the germline ends. The CDR3: CSVGAPLGRENTGELFF. DNA of the CDR3: TGCAGCGTTGGAGCCCCCCTCGGCAGGGAGAACACCGGGGAGCTGTTTTTT.

The V gene is TRBV2, the J gene TRBJ1-4, with 9 bases identical to TRBD1. Trimming cost V 8 bases and J 7 bases; bases outside gene matches: 5. The germline gives CDR1 SNHLY, CDR2 FYNNEI. The CDR3 contains 13 residues. The CDR3 nucleotides are TGTGCCAGCGTGACAGGGGGGGTTGAAAAACTGTTTTTT. This translates into CASVTGGVEKLFF.

This chain uses TRBV4-1 with TRBJ1-6; weak D call: TRBD1 (6 bases). There are 15 residues in the CDR3. Deletions cut 2 bases from V and 7 bases from J, with 12 bases between. CDR1 is MGHRA and CDR2 is YSYEKL in the germline V gene. In nucleotides, the CDR3 is TGCGCCAGCAGCCAACCCGGGACACTAAATTCACCCCTCCACTTT. As protein: CASSQPGTLNSPLHF.

The V gene is TRBV5-6, the J gene TRBJ1-2; the D gene is possibly TRBD1 (5 bases). Trimming left V 4 bases short and J 8 bases short, with 12 bases between. The germline CDR1 and CDR2 sequences are SGHDT and YYEEEE. The CDR3 totals 12 residues. The CDR3 protein is CASSTGWGGYTF. In DNA, the CDR3 is TGTGCCAGCAGCACGGGCTGGGGCGGCTACACCTTC. The variable domain in full, with the rest retrieved from reference TRBV5-6 and TRBJ1-2, is DAGVTQSPTHLIKTRGQQVTLRCSPKSGHDTVSWYQQALGQGPQFIFQYYEEEERQRGNFPDRFSGHQFPNYSSELNVNALLLGDSALYLCASSTGWGGYTFGSGTRLTVV.

The V call is TRBV2, the J call TRBJ2-1; tentatively, D is TRBD2 (6 bases). CDR3 length: 13 residues. Germline V gives CDR1 SNHLY, CDR2 FYNNEI. Trimming removed 5 bases at V and 5 bases at J, with 10 bases between. CDR3 loop: CASSIRENNEQFF. The CDR3 DNA is TGTGCCAGCAGTATCCGGGAGAACAATGAGCAGTTCTTC. The complete variable domain, with remaining parts taken from reference TRBV2 and TRBJ2-1, reads EPEVTQTPSHQVTQMGQEVILRCVPISNHLYFYWYRQILGQKVEFLVSFYNNEISEKSEIFDDQFSVERPDGSNFTLKIRSTKLEDSAMYFCASSIRENNEQFFGPGTRLTVL.

V is TRBV5-1 and J is TRBJ2-5; a possible D gene is TRBD1 (6 bases). The CDR3 is 15 residues long. The V end lost 4 bases, the J end lost 0 bases, and 13 bases lay between the germline ends. CDR1 and CDR2 (germline): SGHRS, YFSETQ. In nucleotides, the CDR3 is TGCGCCAGCAGCCCAGGGGACCGCTACCAAGAGACCCAGTACTTC. It encodes CASSPGDRYQETQYF.

The chain employs TRBV28 and TRBJ1-1, with TRBD1 identical over 10 bases. This CDR3 spans 15 amino acids. Germline trimming cut 8 bases from V and 5 bases from J; bases unmatched to any gene: 11. The V gene's germline CDR1 is MDHEN and CDR2 SYDVKM. The chain's CDR3 is CASEMTGGRKTEAFF. The CDR3 DNA sequence: TGTGCCAGCGAGATGACAGGGGGCCGAAAGACTGAAGCTTTCTTT.

The table lists this clone with a few counts. This chain uses TRBV14 with TRBJ1-1, with 12 bases matching TRBD1. Germline V gene lookup returns CDR1 SGHDN and CDR2 FVKESK. V dropped 6 bases and J dropped 0; count of bases not matched to a gene: 5. The CDR3 spans 16 residues. The CDR3 DNA follows: TGTGCCAGCAGTCAGGGACAGGGGGCCGTGAACACTGAAGCTTTCTTT. It encodes CASSQGQGAVNTEAFF.

The rearrangement uses TRBV7-3 and TRBJ1-2; TRBD1 is a possible D gene (6 bases). CDR3 size: 12 residues. V shed 4 bases and J shed 5 bases, with 8 bases lying between them. CDR1 is SGHTA and CDR2 is FQGTGA in the germline V gene. CDR3 loop: CASSSQGYGYTF. The CDR3, as DNA: TGTGCCAGCAGCTCACAGGGTTATGGCTACACCTTC.

The rearrangement links TRBV11-2 to TRBJ2-2; D is ambiguous. The CDR3 is 13 amino acids. Germline CDR1 SGHAT, CDR2 FQNNGV. V dropped 5 bases and J dropped 9 bases, with 13 bases sitting between them. CDR3 nucleotide sequence: TGTGCCAGCAGCCATTCCTTAAGCCGGGAGCTGTTTTTT. The encoded protein is CASSHSLSRELFF. Based on the CDR3 plus reference TRBV11-2 and TRBJ2-2, the full variable domain is EAGVAQSPRYKIIEKRQSVAFWCNPISGHATLYWYQQILGQGPKLLIQFQNNGVVDDSQLPKDRFSAERLKGVDSTLKIQPAKLEDSAVYLCASSHSLSRELFFGEGSRLTVL.

This rearrangement joins TRBV10-3 to TRBJ2-3; a weak D match, TRBD2 (6 bases). Germline V CDR1 and CDR2: ENHRY, SYGVKD. The CDR3 covers 13 residues. V lost 8 bases, J lost 8 bases, and 17 bases lay in between. This CDR3 reads CAIGGTDSPTQYF. The CDR3 DNA reads TGTGCCATCGGGGGGACGGATTCACCTACGCAGTATTTT.

The J gene is TRBJ2-6, the V gene TRBV6-5; maybe TRBD1 (6 bases). V lost 11 bases to trimming and J lost 5 bases, with 19 bases between them. The germline gives CDR1 MNHEY, CDR2 SVGAGI. The CDR3 consists of 15 residues. In nucleotides, the CDR3 is TGTGCCGTTCAGTCCGGGACAAATCGGGCCAACGTCCTGACTTTC. Amino acids: CAVQSGTNRANVLTF.

The genes are TRBV5-8 and TRBJ1-4; D remains ambiguous. The V gene's germline CDR1 is SGHTS and CDR2 YDEGEE. Trimming removed 2 bases at V and 1 base at J, with 12 bases between. The CDR3 loop spans 16 amino acids. The CDR3 region has the DNA TGTGCCAGCAGCTTTGGGTCAGGTCTAACTAATGAAAAACTGTTTTTT. Protein sequence: CASSFGSGLTNEKLFF. Full variable domain (rest looked up from reference TRBV5-8 and TRBJ1-4): EAGVTQSPTHLIKTRGQQATLRCSPISGHTSVYWYQQALGLGLQFLLWYDEGEERNRGNFPPRFSGRQFPNYSSELNVNALELEDSALYLCASSFGSGLTNEKLFFGSGTQLSVL.